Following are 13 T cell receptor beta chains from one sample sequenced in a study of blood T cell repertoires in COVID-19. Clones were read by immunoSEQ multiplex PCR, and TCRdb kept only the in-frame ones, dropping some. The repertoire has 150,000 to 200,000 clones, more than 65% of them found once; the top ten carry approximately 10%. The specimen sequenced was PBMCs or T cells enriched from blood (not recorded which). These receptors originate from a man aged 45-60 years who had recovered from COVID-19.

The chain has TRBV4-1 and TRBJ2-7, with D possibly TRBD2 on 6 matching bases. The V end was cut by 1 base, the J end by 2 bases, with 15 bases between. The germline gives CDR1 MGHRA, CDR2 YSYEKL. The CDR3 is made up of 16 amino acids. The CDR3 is CASSQVPGVETYEQYF. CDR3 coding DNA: TGCGCCAGCAGCCAAGTACCGGGGGTCGAGACCTACGAGCAGTACTTC.

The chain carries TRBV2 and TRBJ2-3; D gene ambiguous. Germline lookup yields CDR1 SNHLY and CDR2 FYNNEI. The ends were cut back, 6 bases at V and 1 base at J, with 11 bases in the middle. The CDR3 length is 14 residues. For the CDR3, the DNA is TGTGCCAGCAGCGGGTCATGGGGCACAGATACGCAGTATTTT. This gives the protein CASSGSWGTDTQYF.

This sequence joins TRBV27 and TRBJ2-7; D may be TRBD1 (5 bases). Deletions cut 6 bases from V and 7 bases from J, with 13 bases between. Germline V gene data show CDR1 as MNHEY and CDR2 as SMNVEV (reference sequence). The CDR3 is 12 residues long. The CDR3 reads CASSLPGYEQYF. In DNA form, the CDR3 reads TGTGCCAGCAGCCTACCAGGGTATGAGCAGTACTTC.

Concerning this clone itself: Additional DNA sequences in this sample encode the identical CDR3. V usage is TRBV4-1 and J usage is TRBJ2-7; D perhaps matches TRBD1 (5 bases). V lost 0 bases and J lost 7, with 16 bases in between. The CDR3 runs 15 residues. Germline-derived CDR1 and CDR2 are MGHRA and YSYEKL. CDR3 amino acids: CASSQDSGASGEQYF. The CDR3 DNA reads TGCGCCAGCAGCCAAGATAGTGGGGCTTCCGGGGAGCAGTACTTC.

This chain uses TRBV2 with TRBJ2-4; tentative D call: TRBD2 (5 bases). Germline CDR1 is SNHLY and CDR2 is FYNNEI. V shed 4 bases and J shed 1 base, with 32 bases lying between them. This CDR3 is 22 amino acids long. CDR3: CASSVSGILGVQKSPAKNIQYF. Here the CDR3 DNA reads TGTGCCAGCAGTGTATCCGGGATCCTAGGCGTTCAAAAGAGCCCGGCCAAAAACATTCAGTACTTC.

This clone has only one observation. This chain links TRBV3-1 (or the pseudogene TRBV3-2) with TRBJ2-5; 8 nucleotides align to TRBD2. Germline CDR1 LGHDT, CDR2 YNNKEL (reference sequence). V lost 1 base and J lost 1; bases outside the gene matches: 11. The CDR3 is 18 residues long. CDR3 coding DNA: TGTGCCAGCAGCCAAGGCGGCACTAGCGGTACGATCCAAGAGACCCAGTACTTC. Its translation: CASSQGGTSGTIQETQYF.

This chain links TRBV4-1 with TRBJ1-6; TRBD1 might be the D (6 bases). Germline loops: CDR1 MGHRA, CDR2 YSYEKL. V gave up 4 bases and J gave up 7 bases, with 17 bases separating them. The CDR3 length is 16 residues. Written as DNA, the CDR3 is TGCGCCAGCAGCCTGCTGTTGGGGGCAGAGAATTCACCCCTCCACTTT. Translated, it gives CASSLLLGAENSPLHF.

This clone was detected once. CDR3 DNA: TGTGCCAGCAGCTTGGGACAGGGCAAATATGGCTACACCTTC. Translated, it gives CASSLGQGKYGYTF. This chain connects TRBV28 to TRBJ1-2; 9 bases agree with TRBD1. In germline, CDR1 is MDHEN, CDR2 SYDVKM. The CDR3 spans 14 residues. J gave up 5 bases and V 6 bases, and 7 bases lay outside the gene matches.

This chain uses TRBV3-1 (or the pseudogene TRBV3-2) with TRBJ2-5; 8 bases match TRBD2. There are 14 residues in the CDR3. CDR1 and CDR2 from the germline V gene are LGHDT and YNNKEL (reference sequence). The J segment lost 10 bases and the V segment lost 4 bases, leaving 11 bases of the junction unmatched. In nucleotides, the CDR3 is TGTGCCAGCAGCCCCAATATCGGGGGGGTGGACCAGTACTTC. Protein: CASSPNIGGVDQYF.

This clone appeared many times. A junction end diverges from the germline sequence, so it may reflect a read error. The CDR3 region has the DNA TGTGCTAGCAGCTTATTCGGGACAGGCAACCAAGAGACCCAGTACTTC. Amino acids: CASSLFGTGNQETQYF. The V and J genes are TRBV7-7 and TRBJ2-5, with 8 bases aligning to TRBD1. The CDR3 spans 16 residues. The germline V gene encodes CDR1 SSHAT and CDR2 FNYEAQ (reference sequence).

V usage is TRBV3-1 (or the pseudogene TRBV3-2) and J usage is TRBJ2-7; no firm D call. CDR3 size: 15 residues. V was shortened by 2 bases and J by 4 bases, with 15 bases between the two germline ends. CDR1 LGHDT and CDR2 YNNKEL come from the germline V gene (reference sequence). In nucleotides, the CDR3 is TGTGCCAGCAGCCAAAGAACAGCCCCGAAATACGAGCAGTACTTC. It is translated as CASSQRTAPKYEQYF.

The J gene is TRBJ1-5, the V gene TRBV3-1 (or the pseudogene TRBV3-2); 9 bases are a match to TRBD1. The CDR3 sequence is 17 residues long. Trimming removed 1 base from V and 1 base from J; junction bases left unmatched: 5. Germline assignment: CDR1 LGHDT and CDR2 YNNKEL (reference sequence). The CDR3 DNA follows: TGTGCCAGCAGCCAAGGAATGGGACAGGGCAGCAATCAGCCCCAGCATTTT. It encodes CASSQGMGQGSNQPQHF.

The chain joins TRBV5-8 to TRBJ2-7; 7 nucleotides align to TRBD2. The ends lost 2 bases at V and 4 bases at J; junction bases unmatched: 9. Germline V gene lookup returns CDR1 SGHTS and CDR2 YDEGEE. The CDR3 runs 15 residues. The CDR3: CASSFWASGTYEQYF. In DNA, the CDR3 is TGTGCCAGCAGCTTCTGGGCTAGCGGAACTTACGAGCAGTACTTC.